This T cell receptor (beta chain) was sequenced for a study of T cells in localized non-small cell lung cancer. General study points: With higher T cell density in blood came longer overall survival.

Only in-frame clones appear in the TCRdb table, and some are missing; sequencing was by immunoSEQ multiplex PCR. The table shows approximately 16,000 clones, with approximately 85% occurring only once. Note on this clone: The antigen remains unidentified.

V lost 4 bases to trimming and J lost 14 bases; unmatched junction nucleotides: 10. CDR1 and CDR2 (germline): SGHDN, FVKESK. The CDR3 is made up of 13 amino acids. The sample in question was peripheral blood, obtained before any cancer treatment. The rearrangement links TRBV14 to TRBJ1-2; TRBD1 matches 10 bases. The sequence was obtained from a female donor of 60 years or more with stage I squamous cell lung carcinoma. The CDR3 protein is CASSPLTGQGGTF. The CDR3 DNA sequence: TGTGCCAGCAGCCCCTTGACTGGACAGGGGGGAACCTTC.